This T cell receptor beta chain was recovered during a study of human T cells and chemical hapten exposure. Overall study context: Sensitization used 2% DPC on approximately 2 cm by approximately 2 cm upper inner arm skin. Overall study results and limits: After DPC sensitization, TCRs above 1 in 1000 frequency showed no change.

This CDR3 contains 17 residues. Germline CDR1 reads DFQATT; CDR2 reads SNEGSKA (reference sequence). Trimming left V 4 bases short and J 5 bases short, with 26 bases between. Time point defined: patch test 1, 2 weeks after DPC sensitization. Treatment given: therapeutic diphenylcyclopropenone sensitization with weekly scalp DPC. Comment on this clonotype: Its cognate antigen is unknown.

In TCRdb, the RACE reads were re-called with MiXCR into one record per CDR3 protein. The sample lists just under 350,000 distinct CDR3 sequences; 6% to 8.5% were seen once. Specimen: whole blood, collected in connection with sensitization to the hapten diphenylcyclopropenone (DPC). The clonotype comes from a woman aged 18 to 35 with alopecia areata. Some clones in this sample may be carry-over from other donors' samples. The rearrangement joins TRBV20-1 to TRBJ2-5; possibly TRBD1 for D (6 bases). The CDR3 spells CSANVLQGLTPKETQYF. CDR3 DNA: TGCAGTGCTAACGTTTTACAGGGTCTTACCCCAAAGGAGACCCAGTACTTC.